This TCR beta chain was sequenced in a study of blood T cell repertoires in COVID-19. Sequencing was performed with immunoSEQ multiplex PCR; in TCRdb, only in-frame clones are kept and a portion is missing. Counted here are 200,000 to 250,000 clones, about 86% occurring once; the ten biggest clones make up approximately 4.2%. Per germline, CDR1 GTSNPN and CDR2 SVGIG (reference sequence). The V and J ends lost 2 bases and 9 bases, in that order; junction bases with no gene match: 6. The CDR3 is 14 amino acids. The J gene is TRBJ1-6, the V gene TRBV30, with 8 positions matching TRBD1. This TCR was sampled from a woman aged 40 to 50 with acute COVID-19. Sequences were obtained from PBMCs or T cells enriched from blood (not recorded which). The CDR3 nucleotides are TGTGCCTGGAGTTTAGGACAGGGCGGTTCACCCCTCCACTTT. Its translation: CAWSLGQGGSPLHF. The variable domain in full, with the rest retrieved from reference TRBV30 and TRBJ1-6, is SQTIHQWPATLVQPVGSPLSLECTVEGTSNPNLYWYRQAAGRGLQLLFYSVGIGQISSEVPQNLSASRPQDRQFILSSKKLLLSDSGFYLCAWSLGQGGSPLHFGNGTRLTVT.